Listed here are 2 T cell receptor beta chains from one sample, sequenced in a study of blood T cells in healthy people across ages. A second PCR, run for 7 to 11 cycles, used a sample-barcoded 5' primer plus a J-beta primer mix. TCRdb re-called the 5' RACE reads through MiXCR, storing one row per CDR3 protein. The profile covers more than 800,000 distinct CDR3 sequences, with 29% appearing a single time and around a sixth taken by the ten largest. The specimen was blood. The receptors were sampled from a woman older than 75 in good health.

This clonotype was recorded a few times. Compared with germline, one end of the junction differs, possibly owing to a read error. The chain combines TRBV20-1 with TRBJ2-6; 7 bases map to TRBD1. The CDR3 contains 16 residues. Per the germline V gene, CDR1 is DFQATT and CDR2 is SNEGSKA (reference sequence). CDR3 nucleotides: TGCAGTGCTAGAGGCAGGGGGAATAATGGGGTCAACGTCCTGACTTTC. It yields the protein CSARGRGNNGVNVLTF.

In this sample, this clonotype turned up many times. This chain uses TRBV12-3 or TRBV12-4 with TRBJ1-2, with D perhaps matching TRBD1 (5 bases). The V end lost 6 bases, the J end lost 9 bases, and 17 bases lay between the germline ends. This CDR3 comprises 13 residues. Here the CDR3 reads CASSPGGGLSYTF. The CDR3, as DNA: TGTGCCAGCAGCCCCGGCGGGGGTCTGAGCTACACCTTC.